The 23 T cell receptor beta chains listed next were all sequenced from one sample in a study of blood T cell repertoires in COVID-19. The table came from immunoSEQ multiplex PCR; TCRdb's copy has only in-frame clones and leaves some out. The sample consists of more than 150,000 clones, roughly 80% of them appearing once. Material for sequencing was peripheral blood. The receptors derive from an elderly woman with COVID-19, enrolled during active disease.

This chain links TRBV7-2 with TRBJ2-5; no clear D gene. CDR3 size: 16 residues. The germline V and J ends were trimmed by 3 bases and 1 base, with 15 bases remaining between them. CDR1 is SGHTA and CDR2 is FQGNSA in the germline V gene. The CDR3 region has the DNA TGTGCCAGCAGCTTCAACTGGGCCTCCCGCCAAGAGACCCAGTACTTC. It codes for CASSFNWASRQETQYF.

The rearrangement uses TRBV5-1 and TRBJ1-1; maybe TRBD1 (6 bases). Per the germline V gene, CDR1 is SGHRS and CDR2 is YFSETQ. Trimming cost V 1 base and J 2 bases, with 12 bases left between them. This CDR3 is built from 15 residues. The CDR3 is CASSLSGRGNTEAFF. The DNA of the CDR3 is TGCGCCAGCAGCTTGTCCGGCAGGGGCAACACTGAAGCTTTCTTT.

V and J are TRBV4-2 and TRBJ2-7; TRBD2 aligns across 10 bases. This CDR3 contains 16 residues. Trimming at V came to 0 bases and at J to 5 bases, leaving 7 bases not matched to a gene. Germline assignment: CDR1 LGHNA and CDR2 YNFKEQ. CDR3 coding DNA: TGTGCCAGCAGCCAAGAAATAGCGGGAGGATCCCACGAGCAGTACTTC. Its protein is CASSQEIAGGSHEQYF.

The J gene is TRBJ1-1, the V gene TRBV29-1; D unresolved. The germline CDR1 and CDR2 sequences are SQVTM and ANQGSEA. CDR3 length: 12 residues. V was cut by 4 bases and J by 1 base, with 7 bases left in between. CDR3 sequence (DNA): TGCAGCGTTGGAAACAGGAACACTGAAGCTTTCTTT. It specifies CSVGNRNTEAFF.

V usage is TRBV5-1 and J usage is TRBJ1-6, with D uncertain. The CDR3 totals 15 residues. Germline assignment: CDR1 SGHRS and CDR2 YFSETQ. V dropped 6 bases and J dropped 7 bases, with 17 bases sitting between them. The CDR3 is CASTPEGRGNSPLHF. The CDR3 DNA reads as TGCGCCAGCACCCCTGAAGGCCGAGGGAATTCACCCCTCCACTTT.

This clone was seen more than once but under ten times. This rearrangement joins TRBV5-1 to TRBJ2-3; D perhaps matches TRBD1 (5 bases). The germline V gene has CDR1 SGHRS and CDR2 YFSETQ. The CDR3 covers 14 residues. Between the trimmed V and J ends, which lost 4 bases and 1 base, there was a span of 10 bases. CDR3 amino acids: CASSPTAGTDTQYF. The DNA of the CDR3 is TGCGCCAGCAGCCCGACAGCCGGCACAGATACGCAGTATTTT.

The chain has TRBV12-3 or TRBV12-4 and TRBJ1-1, with 7 bases lining up with TRBD1. This CDR3 region has 12 residues. V dropped 5 bases and J dropped 12; count of bases not matched to a gene: 9. The chain's CDR3 is CASSTQGTTTFF. As DNA, the CDR3 is TGTGCCAGCAGTACACAGGGGACCACAACTTTCTTT.

The CDR3 spells CASSFGQGRYGYTF. CDR3 bases: TGTGCCAGCAGCTTTGGACAGGGTCGGTATGGCTACACCTTC. V usage is TRBV7-2 and J usage is TRBJ1-2, with 8 positions matching TRBD1. In germline, CDR1 is SGHTA, CDR2 FQGNSA. V lost 3 bases and J lost 5; bases outside the gene matches: 5. The CDR3 consists of 14 residues.

This chain connects TRBV5-1 to TRBJ1-6; D is uncertain. The CDR3 spans 16 residues. CDR1 and CDR2 (germline): SGHRS, YFSETQ. Trimming took 3 bases from V and 3 from J, leaving 13 bases between them. The CDR3 spells CASSSTLGDYNSPLHF. CDR3 nucleotide sequence: TGCGCCAGCAGCTCTACCCTTGGAGACTATAATTCACCCCTCCACTTT.

The chain links TRBV9 to TRBJ2-1; D might be TRBD2 (6 bases). With 4 bases removed from V and 6 bases from J, the gap between germline ends came to 14 bases. CDR1 and CDR2 from the germline V gene are SGDLS and YYNGEE. CDR3 length: 14 residues. In DNA, the CDR3 is TGTGCCAGCAGCACACGTAGTAGCGGCAATGAGCAGTTCTTC. Protein sequence: CASSTRSSGNEQFF.

This clone was seen a few times. The chain uses TRBV6-1 and TRBJ2-7; D not resolved. Germline CDR1 reads MNHNS; CDR2 reads SASEGT. CDR3 size: 12 residues. V dropped 2 bases and J dropped 4 bases, with 6 bases sitting between them. The CDR3 nucleotides read TGTGCCAGCAGTGAAAACGGGTACGAGCAGTACTTC. Translating it yields CASSENGYEQYF.

The chain is built from TRBV19 and TRBJ1-1; no clear D gene. Germline CDR1 reads LNHDA; CDR2 reads SQIVND (reference sequence). This CDR3 region has 15 residues. Trimming stripped 4 bases from V and 6 bases from J, with 18 bases between. CDR3 residues: CASSRPGVRTAEAFF. DNA of the CDR3: TGTGCCAGTAGTAGACCCGGGGTACGGACCGCTGAAGCTTTCTTT.

The V call is TRBV6-5, the J call TRBJ1-2; the D gene is possibly TRBD1 (6 bases). The CDR3 is 10 residues long. The V end was cut by 8 bases, the J end by 11 bases, with 12 bases between. The germline gives CDR1 MNHEY, CDR2 SVGAGI. DNA for the CDR3: TGTGCCAGCCGGTGGACAGAGTACACCTTC. Its protein product is CASRWTEYTF.

The V call is TRBV11-3, the J call TRBJ2-7, with 7 bases matching TRBD1. Germline CDR1 is SGHNT and CDR2 is YENEEA. The junction had 8 bases not matched to a gene; V was cut back by 1 base and J by 5 bases. The CDR3 is 15 amino acids. This chain's CDR3 is CASSLGRDRDNEQYF. In DNA form, the CDR3 reads TGTGCCAGCAGCTTAGGTCGAGACAGGGACAACGAGCAGTACTTC.

The table lists this clone with a count of one. Other DNA sequences in this specimen translate into the identical CDR3. This chain joins TRBV19 and TRBJ2-2, with TRBD2 as a possible D gene (5 bases). The germline V gene has CDR1 LNHDA and CDR2 SQIVND (reference sequence). This CDR3 has 14 amino acids. The ends were cut back, 3 bases at V and 1 base at J, with 6 bases in the middle. For the CDR3, the DNA is TGTGCCAGTAGTATTGGAGGGAACACCGGGGAGCTGTTTTTT. Translated, it gives CASSIGGNTGELFF.

CDR3 bases: TGTGCCAGCAGCGGGCTCCCGGGACTAGCGGGCATAAGCTCCTACAATGAGCAGTTCTTC. This translates into CASSGLPGLAGISSYNEQFF. The genes are TRBV9 and TRBJ2-1, with 12 bases that match TRBD2. Looked up from germline, CDR1 is SGDLS and CDR2 is YYNGEE. The V and J ends lost 3 bases and 0 bases, in that order; junction bases with no gene match: 13. The CDR3 is 20 residues long.

This clone showed up just a few times. The V and J genes are TRBV2 and TRBJ2-1; 9 bases are a match to TRBD2. The CDR3 runs 14 residues. Germline lookup yields CDR1 SNHLY and CDR2 FYNNEI. The trim removed 9 bases at V and 1 base at J, leaving 4 bases unmatched. Here the CDR3 reads CARRLAESYNEQFF. Here the CDR3 DNA reads TGTGCCAGAAGACTAGCGGAGTCCTACAATGAGCAGTTCTTC.

V usage is TRBV18 and J usage is TRBJ2-7; D perhaps matches TRBD1 (6 bases). Trimming shortened V by 2 bases and J by 6 bases, and 11 bases separated the two germline ends. The CDR3 contains 13 residues. Germline V lookup: CDR1 KGHSH, CDR2 LQKENI. DNA for the CDR3: TGTGCCAGCTCACCAACAGGGATGGGCGAGCAGTACTTC. Protein sequence: CASSPTGMGEQYF.

This chain joins TRBV2 and TRBJ2-2; the D gene is possibly TRBD1 (6 bases). With 8 bases removed from V and 3 bases from J, the gap between germline ends came to 16 bases. The CDR3 is 15 amino acids. Germline CDR1 SNHLY, CDR2 FYNNEI. Written as DNA, the CDR3 is TGTGCCAGCCAACAGGGAAGAGGTGACACCGGGGAGCTGTTTTTT. This sequence encodes CASQQGRGDTGELFF.

The chain couples TRBV18 to TRBJ2-3; 7 bases are a match to TRBD1. The ends lost 3 bases at V and 0 bases at J; junction bases unmatched: 6. Germline CDR1 reads KGHSH; CDR2 reads LQKENI. The CDR3 consists of 16 residues. The CDR3 region is CASSPITGASTDTQYF. DNA of the CDR3: TGTGCCAGCTCACCGATAACAGGGGCCAGCACAGATACGCAGTATTTT.

The rearrangement links TRBV5-1 to TRBJ1-1, with 7 bases aligning to TRBD1. The CDR3 loop spans 13 amino acids. Per the germline V gene, CDR1 is SGHRS and CDR2 is YFSETQ. J lost 4 bases, V lost 4 bases, and 4 bases had no gene match. The CDR3 nucleotides are TGCGCCAGCAGCGGTACAGGGGCCACTGAAGCTTTCTTT. It yields the protein CASSGTGATEAFF. The full variable domain, completed using reference TRBV5-1 and TRBJ1-1, is KAGVTQTPRYLIKTRGQQVTLSCSPISGHRSVSWYQQTPGQGLQFLFEYFSETQRNKGNFPGRFSGRQFSNSRSEMNVSTLELGDSALYLCASSGTGATEAFFGQGTRLTVV.

J is TRBJ2-5 and V is TRBV12-5; D is uncertain. The V end lost 5 bases, the J end lost 7 bases, and 11 bases lay between the germline ends. Germline assignment: CDR1 LGHNT and CDR2 FRNRAP. This CDR3 has 12 amino acids. In DNA form, the CDR3 reads TGTGCTAGTGGTCCCGACATGGCGACCCAGTACTTC. This codes for CASGPDMATQYF.

About this clone itself: Germline and junction disagree at one end, which may indicate a read error. The V call is TRBV7-7, the J call TRBJ1-1, with 7 bases aligning to TRBD1. This CDR3 is built from 13 residues. Germline values: CDR1 SSHAT, CDR2 FNYEAQ (reference sequence). CDR3 residues: CASSQGVNTEAFF. Here the CDR3 DNA reads TGTGCTAGCAGCCAGGGGGTGAACACTGAAGCTTTCTTT.